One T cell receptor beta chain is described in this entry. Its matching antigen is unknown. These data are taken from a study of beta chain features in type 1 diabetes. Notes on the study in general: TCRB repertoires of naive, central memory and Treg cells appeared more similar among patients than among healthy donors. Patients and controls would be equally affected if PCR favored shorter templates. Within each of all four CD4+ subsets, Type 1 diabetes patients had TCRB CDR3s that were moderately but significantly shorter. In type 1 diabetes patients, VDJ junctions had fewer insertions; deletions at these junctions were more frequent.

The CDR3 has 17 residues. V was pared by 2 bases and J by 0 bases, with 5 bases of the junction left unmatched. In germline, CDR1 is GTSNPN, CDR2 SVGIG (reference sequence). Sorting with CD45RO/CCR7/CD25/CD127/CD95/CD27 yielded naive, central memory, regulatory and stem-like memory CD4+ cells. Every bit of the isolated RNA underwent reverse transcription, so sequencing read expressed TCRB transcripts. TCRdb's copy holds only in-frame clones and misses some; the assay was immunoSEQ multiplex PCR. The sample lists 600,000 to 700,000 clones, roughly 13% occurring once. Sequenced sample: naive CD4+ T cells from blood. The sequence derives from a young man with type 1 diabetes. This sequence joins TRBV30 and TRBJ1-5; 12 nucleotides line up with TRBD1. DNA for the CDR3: TGTGCCTGGAGTACCGGGACAGGGGGCTATAGCAATCAGCCCCAGCATTTT. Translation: CAWSTGTGGYSNQPQHF.